The rows below give T cell receptor beta chains drawn from one sample of a study of cytomegalovirus exposure and HLA in healthy donors. Sequencing used immunoSEQ multiplex PCR; TCRdb keeps in-frame clones, though not all of them. The sample has about 150,000 clones, less than 95% seen once. The sequenced sample was PBMCs. The origin of the receptors is a man aged 18 to 30 in good health and CMV-seropositive. The conserved cysteine and the conserved F or W are not part of the CDR3 here. D genes are given only for firm matches.

v_call	j_call	d_call	cdr3_aa
TRBV18	TRBJ2-1	TRBD2	ASSPPELAVNNEQF
TRBV15	TRBJ2-4	TRBD1	ATSRGQGFRY
TRBV28	TRBJ2-1	TRBD2	ASSLIGSGPF
TRBV4-1	TRBJ1-1	-	ASSHGRGEAF
TRBV7-9	TRBJ2-7	-	ASSLVLYEQY
TRBV6-1	TRBJ2-2	-	ASRVDYNTGELF
TRBV4-2	TRBJ2-3	-	ASSPEGDTQY
TRBV4-1	TRBJ2-2	TRBD1	ASSQTGETGELF
TRBV2	TRBJ2-1	-	ASRRDKANEQF
TRBV2	TRBJ1-5	-	ASRERGGRGPQH
TRBV5-6	TRBJ1-6	-	ASSLGLRGMDSPLH
TRBV18	TRBJ2-7	-	ASSPSGQGYEQY
TRBV9	TRBJ1-2	-	ASSVVGVPYYGYT
TRBV5-1	TRBJ2-7	-	ASSLGGQLPGEQY
TRBV7-9	TRBJ2-5	-	ASSFNNQETQY
TRBV28	TRBJ1-5	TRBD1	ASSTPSWTGFSQPQH
TRBV5-8	TRBJ1-2	TRBD1	ASSWGTGDGYT
TRBV13	TRBJ1-1	-	ASSLAPLPGTEAF
TRBV6-1	TRBJ1-1	TRBD1	ASWTGNLNTEAF
TRBV5-4	TRBJ2-5	TRBD1	ASSLAGTAKETQY
TRBV5-1	TRBJ1-4	TRBD1	ASKSGQNNEKLF
TRBV29-1	TRBJ1-3	TRBD1	SAAQGAGNTIY
TRBV28	TRBJ2-7	TRBD1	ASSFPSTRGHEQY
TRBV7-9	TRBJ2-2	-	ASSLRDQQGKDTGELF
TRBV6-5	TRBJ2-2	TRBD1	ASSSQGQFLGELF
TRBV29-1	TRBJ2-5	TRBD2	SVVLSGSKETQY
TRBV15	TRBJ2-1	TRBD1	ATSRGQGNEQF
TRBV28	TRBJ1-4	-	ASSLRGEEKLF